The TCR beta chain described here comes from a study of Ad26.COV2.S vaccination and SARS-CoV-2 variants. Background on the study: Enrolled in COV1001, the donor was in the Ad26.COV2.S trial arm, which received the vaccine. By the intramuscular route, Ad26.COV2.S was given once, or twice 56 days apart.

Libraries were prepared by immunoSEQ multiplex PCR; TCRdb keeps only in-frame clonotypes and omits some of them. This sample carries a few hundred thousand clones, 90% of them seen once, and the ten largest clones take roughly 3.9%. Treatment: roughly 20 received Ad26.COV2.S at low or high dose, single or two shots; about 5 received placebo; per-sample allocation not given. Sampling happened 63 days after the first vaccine or placebo injection. J was trimmed by 11 bases and V by 6 bases; bases with no gene match: 11. This CDR3 spans 13 amino acids. J is TRBJ2-7 and V is TRBV12-3 or TRBV12-4; 9 nucleotides agree with TRBD1. This specimen consisted of peripheral blood, obtained in a trial of Ad26.COV2.S vaccine versus placebo. The receptor's source is a person aged 18-65 years who received the Ad26.COV2.S COVID-19 vaccine or a placebo. The chain's CDR3 is CASRPRTGVVKYF. CDR3 nucleotide sequence: TGTGCCAGCAGGCCGAGGACAGGGGTTGTAAAGTACTTC.